Listed here are 6 T cell receptor beta chains from one sample, sequenced in a study of regulatory T cells in long-lasting Graves disease. Relying on iRepertoire HTBI primers and Arm-PCR of CDR3 regions, the team built TCR beta libraries. TCRdb reanalysed the multiplex PCR reads using MiXCR and keeps one entry per CDR3 protein. The sample consists of over 300,000 distinct CDR3 sequences, about 16% of them appearing once. Noted time point: newly diagnosed GD, antithyroid drugs for less than 3 months. With RNA extracted from PBMCs as input, the TCR library was made. Sequenced material: peripheral blood mononuclear cells (PBMCs), taken at new diagnosis, from a patient treated with antithyroid drugs. The receptors come from a female donor with Graves disease.

The table lists this clonotype with many counts. V and J are TRBV9 and TRBJ1-4; 7 bases match TRBD1. The V and J ends lost 2 bases and 6 bases, in that order; junction bases with no gene match: 7. The germline gives CDR1 SGDLS, CDR2 YYNGEE. CDR3 length: 15 amino acids. The CDR3 protein is CASSVYEGGDEKLFF. The DNA of the CDR3 is TGTGCCAGCAGCGTTTATGAAGGGGGCGATGAAAAACTGTTTTTT.

In its sample, this clonotype was seen many times. The chain couples TRBV12-3 or TRBV12-4 to TRBJ2-5; 8 nucleotides match TRBD2. With V trimmed by 4 bases and J by 4 bases, 11 bases remained unmatched. This CDR3 is 16 amino acids long. The CDR3 is CASSSRSGSGRETQYF. The CDR3 nucleotides read TGTGCCAGCAGTTCCCGCAGCGGGAGTGGACGAGAGACCCAGTACTTC.

This clonotype was seen at least ten times. The J gene is TRBJ1-5, the V gene TRBV6-1; D possibly corresponds to TRBD1 (6 bases). The germline CDR1 and CDR2 sequences are MNHNS and SASEGT. The CDR3 extends over 18 amino acids. V was clipped by 5 bases and J by 6 bases, with 26 bases between them. Here the CDR3 reads CASSSNRQEIRSGQPQHF. In DNA, the CDR3 is TGTGCCAGCAGTAGCAATCGACAGGAGATCAGGAGCGGTCAGCCCCAGCATTTT.

This clonotype was detected ten times or more. In DNA form, the CDR3 reads TGTGCCAGCAGGACCCCGTACGGGAGAACAGATACGCAGTATTTT. Its protein product is CASRTPYGRTDTQYF. This chain joins TRBV28 and TRBJ2-3; weak D call: TRBD2 (6 bases). Germline V gene sequence: CDR1 MDHEN, CDR2 SYDVKM. This CDR3 region has 15 residues. The V and J ends lost 6 bases and 3 bases respectively, with 16 bases between them.

This clonotype was recorded a few times. This chain links TRBV6-2 or TRBV6-3 with TRBJ1-1, with D perhaps TRBD1 (5 bases). V shed 8 bases and J shed 12 bases, with 22 bases lying between them. The CDR3 extends over 13 amino acids. CDR1 is MNHEY, CDR2 SVGEGT, per germline. CDR3 DNA: TGTGCCAGCCGACCCGGGCAGGGCAGGCAAACTTTCTTT. Translated: CASRPGQGRQTFF.

This clonotype came up many times. The chain uses TRBV28 and TRBJ1-2; TRBD1 is a possible D gene (5 bases). This CDR3 has 14 residues. V dropped 1 base and J dropped 3 bases, with 9 bases sitting between them. Germline CDR1 is MDHEN and CDR2 is SYDVKM. The CDR3 coding sequence is TGTGCCAGCAGTTTATTAGCCAGGGACTATGGCTACACCTTC. Translation gives CASSLLARDYGYTF.